The subject of this entry is one TCR beta chain. No antigen is known for it. The CDR3 has 11 amino acids. Per the germline V gene, CDR1 is DFQATT and CDR2 is SNEGSKA (reference sequence). The PCR ran on 60 Vbeta and 13 Jbeta primers. Produced via immunoSEQ multiplex PCR; TCRdb's table is partial and in-frame only. The sample shows fewer than 200,000 clones, 75% to 85% of them seen only once. This sample is drawn from a study of cytomegalovirus exposure and HLA in healthy donors. Study-wide points: Another analysis was done later, and it associated approximately 18,000 TCR beta sequences with HLA alleles at 0.05 false discovery rate. A later analysis found TCR association rates differed by HLA locus, highest for DRB1 and lowest for HLA-C. Three of the chains that were CMV-associated were confirmed in vitro to be specific for CMV antigens.

The gene calls are TRBV20-1 and TRBJ2-5, with a weak D call TRBD1 (5 bases). The DNA end is more similar to TRBJ2-7, so the J call may be wrong. The sequence derives from a woman in her thirties in good health and CMV-seronegative. The specimen sequenced was PBMCs. DNA for the CDR3: TGCAGTGCTAGTGCAGGGTCCGAGCAGTACTTC. Translated, it gives CSASAGSEQYF.